This passage covers 32 T cell receptor beta chains from one sample sequenced in a study of breast tumors, draining lymph nodes, adjacent tissues (dated by TCRdb to 2016 to 2018). Lymph node samples were obtained from the axillary draining lymph nodes of breast cancer patients. Library preparation used multiplex PCR. Sequencing took place on an Illumina HiSeq 2000. TCRdb reanalyzed the raw reads on its own, using fastp at Q25 for trimming and MiXCR for clone calling, and kept in-frame beta chains. Each CDR3 protein gets just one entry, which takes the most common genes and DNA from the rows behind it. A total of under 350,000 distinct CDR3 sequences appear in this sample, roughly 31% of them only once. The ten largest clones add up to 0.85% to 1.2% of the sample. Material for sequencing was axillary lymph node tissue. The receptors here all came from a female donor with breast cancer. Some clones in this sample may be carry-over from other donors' samples.

As for this clonotype: This may stem from a read error, because a much larger clone lies one nucleotide away. A read error is likely, as this CDR3 ends without the conserved phenylalanine or tryptophan. The chain carries TRBV4-1 and TRBJ1-3; no firm D call. Germline CDR1 and CDR2: MGHRA and YSYEKL. V lost 6 bases to trimming and J lost 2 bases, with 14 bases between them. The CDR3 covers 15 residues. CDR3 in DNA: TGCGCCAGCAGACCAAGTGGGGTGGCTGGAAACACCATATATCTT. Translation gives CASRPSGVAGNTIYL.

About this clonotype: A much larger clone sits a single nucleotide away, making a read error possible. This chain links TRBV28 with TRBJ1-2, with D hard to call. Germline loops: CDR1 MDHEN, CDR2 SYDVKM. The CDR3 is 12 residues long. The CDR3 is CAGRHTEYGYTF. The CDR3 bases are TGTGCCGGCAGACACACCGAGTATGGCTACACCTTC.

The genes are TRBV3-1 and TRBJ2-7, with D possibly called TRBD1 or TRBD2 (5 bases each). This CDR3 is built from 14 residues. Trimming stripped 2 bases from V and 5 bases from J, with 13 bases between. CDR1 and CDR2 from the germline V gene are LGHDT and YNNKEL (reference sequence). The CDR3 DNA reads as TGTGCCAGCAGCCAACTAGGTGGGACCCACGAGCAGTACTTC. Its translation: CASSQLGGTHEQYF.

This clonotype was seen at least ten times. V gene TRBV7-3 combines with J gene TRBJ1-3; no clear D gene. Germline CDR1 is SGHTA and CDR2 is FQGTGA. The germline V and J ends were trimmed by 0 bases and 0 bases, with 6 bases remaining between them. This CDR3 region has 15 residues. The CDR3 loop reads CASSLTGGSGNTIYF. The DNA of the CDR3 is TGTGCCAGCAGCTTAACTGGCGGCTCTGGAAACACCATATATTTT.

In its sample, this clonotype was seen many times. The V gene is TRBV12-5, the J gene TRBJ2-5; 12 bases are a match to TRBD2. The CDR3 loop spans 16 amino acids. The germline gives CDR1 LGHNT, CDR2 FRNRAP. The J segment lost 0 bases and the V segment lost 6 bases, leaving 5 bases of the junction unmatched. CDR3 in DNA: TGTGCTAGTGGACCCGGACTAGCGGGAAACCAAGAGACCCAGTACTTC. Translating gives CASGPGLAGNQETQYF.

This clonotype was counted at least ten times. The V call is TRBV5-5, the J call TRBJ1-5; tentative D call: TRBD1 (5 bases). Trimming removed 0 bases at V and 2 bases at J, with 12 bases between. This CDR3 comprises 16 residues. From germline, CDR1 is SGHKS and CDR2 YYEKEE (reference sequence). The CDR3 DNA reads TGTGCCAGCAGCTTGGTACTCACGGGGGGCAATCAGCCCCAGCATTTT. Translation gives CASSLVLTGGNQPQHF.

Remarks on this clonotype: This clone may be a read error of a much larger clone one base away. The rearrangement uses TRBV7-8 and TRBJ2-1, with 8 bases lining up with TRBD2. Germline CDR1 SGHVS, CDR2 FQNEAQ. J gave up 6 bases and V 6 bases, and 4 bases lay outside the gene matches. CDR3 size: 13 residues. The CDR3 region is CASSLSGANEQFF. The CDR3 nucleotides read TGTGCCAGCAGTCTTAGCGGGGCCAATGAGCAGTTCTTC.

For this clonotype: A much bigger clone sits one base away, suggesting this may be a read error. The genes are TRBV14 and TRBJ2-1; 9 bases line up with TRBD2. The CDR3 sequence is 17 residues long. Germline V lookup: CDR1 SGHDN, CDR2 FVKESK. The CDR3 coding sequence is TGTGCCAGCAGCCAAGATAGGGGGCTAGCGGGATACACTGAGCAGTTCTTC. This encodes CASSQDRGLAGYTEQFF.

At least ten counts were recorded for this clonotype. The V and J genes are TRBV5-1 and TRBJ2-2, with TRBD1 identical over 10 bases. Germline CDR1 is SGHRS and CDR2 is YFSETQ. The CDR3 runs 16 residues. V dropped 1 base and J dropped 3; count of bases not matched to a gene: 3. CDR3 protein: CASSLLGTGDTGELFF. As DNA, the CDR3 is TGCGCCAGCAGCTTGTTGGGGACAGGGGACACCGGGGAGCTGTTTTTT.

This clonotype came up a few times. A read error may be the cause here, since a much bigger clone is one base away. This chain joins TRBV6-5 and TRBJ1-2; 8 nucleotides line up with TRBD1. Losses at the gene ends were 6 bases for V and 5 bases for J; bases not matched to a gene: 2. The CDR3 extends over 12 amino acids. Germline V gives CDR1 MNHEY, CDR2 SVGAGI. The DNA for the CDR3 is TGTGCCAGCAGGCGGACAGGGTATGGCTACACCTTC. It encodes CASRRTGYGYTF.

The chain links TRBV6-5 to TRBJ2-4, with a possible D match to TRBD2 (6 bases). This CDR3 contains 14 residues. With 6 bases removed from V and 0 bases from J, the gap between germline ends came to 9 bases. The germline gives CDR1 MNHEY, CDR2 SVGAGI. DNA for the CDR3: TGTGCCAGCAGACCGCGGGGAGCCAAAAACATTCAGTACTTC. Translated: CASRPRGAKNIQYF.

This clonotype was seen many times. This chain links TRBV20-1 with TRBJ2-1; 13 bases agree with TRBD2. The CDR3 runs to 15 residues. Trimming cost V 1 base and J 4 bases; bases outside gene matches: 1. Germline values: CDR1 DFQATT, CDR2 SNEGSKA (reference sequence). CDR3 sequence (DNA): TGCAGTGCTAGAGTACTAGCGGGAGGGTACAATGAGCAGTTCTTC. Encoded protein: CSARVLAGGYNEQFF.

As regards this clonotype: This may arise from a read error, as a much more abundant clone is one base away. This chain joins TRBV11-1 and TRBJ1-4; no reliable D call. Germline CDR1 SGHAT, CDR2 FQDESV (reference sequence). The ends were cut back, 4 bases at V and 14 bases at J, with 17 bases in the middle. The CDR3 extends over 13 amino acids. The CDR3 nucleotides read TGTGCCAGCAGCTCAGCCCCCGAGCATTTGCTGTTTTTT. Translated, it gives CASSSAPEHLLFF.

The table lists this clonotype with many counts. This sequence joins TRBV5-8 and TRBJ1-4, with 7 bases fitting TRBD1. From germline, CDR1 is SGHTS and CDR2 YDEGEE. After removal of 5 bases from V and 7 bases from J, the junction contained 11 bases not matched to a gene. This CDR3 region has 15 residues. CDR3 sequence: CASRRGGRVSEKLFF. As DNA, the CDR3 is TGTGCCAGCAGAAGAGGGGGCCGCGTATCTGAAAAACTGTTTTTT.

This clonotype was observed many times. The chain combines TRBV9 with TRBJ2-1; perhaps TRBD2 as D (5 bases). The V end lost 0 bases, the J end lost 9 bases, and 13 bases lay between the germline ends. Germline V gene data show CDR1 as SGDLS and CDR2 as YYNGEE. The CDR3 is 14 amino acids. This CDR3 reads CASSVGVASGEQFF. In DNA form, the CDR3 reads TGTGCCAGCAGCGTAGGGGTAGCGAGCGGTGAGCAGTTCTTC.

The gene calls are TRBV11-2 and TRBJ2-2; TRBD2 matches at 9 bases. CDR3 size: 15 residues. Losses at the gene ends were 6 bases for V and 3 bases for J; bases not matched to a gene: 5. Looked up from germline, CDR1 is SGHAT and CDR2 is FQNNGV. CDR3 nucleotide sequence: TGTGCCAGCAGTATAGCGGGAGTGGACACCGGGGAGCTGTTTTTT. The encoded protein is CASSIAGVDTGELFF. The full variable domain, its missing parts supplied by reference TRBV11-2 and TRBJ2-2, is EAGVAQSPRYKIIEKRQSVAFWCNPISGHATLYWYQQILGQGPKLLIQFQNNGVVDDSQLPKDRFSAERLKGVDSTLKIQPAKLEDSAVYLCASSIAGVDTGELFFGEGSRLTVL.

The V gene is TRBV5-4, the J gene TRBJ2-3, with 8 bases fitting TRBD2. Germline assignment: CDR1 SGHNT and CDR2 YYREEE (reference sequence). The CDR3 totals 16 residues. The junction had 13 bases not matched to a gene; V was cut back by 4 bases and J by 6 bases. The CDR3 sequence: CASSTGLVEAWDTQYF. In DNA form, the CDR3 reads TGTGCCAGCAGCACGGGACTAGTAGAGGCTTGGGATACGCAGTATTTT.

The chain couples TRBV30 to TRBJ2-2, with TRBD2 as a possible D gene (6 bases). The CDR3 sequence is 15 residues long. Germline V gene data show CDR1 as GTSNPN and CDR2 as SVGIG (reference sequence). V was cut by 3 bases and J by 8 bases, with 19 bases left in between. CDR3 nucleotide sequence: TGTGCCTGGAGGTCCTCGCCGGGCGGGATGGGGGAGCTGTTTTTT. This sequence encodes CAWRSSPGGMGELFF.

This clonotype was seen repeatedly, ten times or more. The chain joins TRBV10-3 to TRBJ2-1, with D possibly being TRBD2 (6 bases). The germline gives CDR1 ENHRY, CDR2 SYGVKD. V gave up 1 base and J gave up 2 bases, with 9 bases separating them. The CDR3 is 15 residues long. The CDR3 loop is CAISEWEVTYNEQFF. In DNA, the CDR3 is TGTGCCATCAGTGAGTGGGAGGTCACCTACAATGAGCAGTTCTTC.

In this sample, this clonotype turned up many times. The chain recombines TRBV10-1 with TRBJ2-6, with 11 bases fitting TRBD2. Unmatched junction bases numbered 10, after V lost 6 bases and J lost 0 bases. The CDR3 runs to 19 residues. Per the germline V gene, CDR1 is WNHNN and CDR2 is SYGVQD (reference sequence). The CDR3 here is CASRNNLAGGSSGANVLTF. The CDR3 DNA follows: TGCGCCAGCAGAAACAATCTAGCGGGAGGTAGCTCTGGGGCCAACGTCCTGACTTTC.

There are a few counts of this clonotype. Relative to the germline gene, one junction end is altered; a read error may explain this. The J gene is TRBJ2-7, the V gene TRBV11-2; 8 bases are shared with TRBD2. In germline, CDR1 is SGHAT, CDR2 FQNNGV. CDR3 size: 17 residues. This CDR3 is CASSPRTKRGRRGARDF. The CDR3 nucleotides read TGTGCCAGCAGCCCTCGAACGAAAAGGGGTCGGCGGGGGGCTAGGGACTTC.

Details on this clonotype: A clone one base away is much larger, so this may be a read error. DNA of the CDR3: TGTGCCAGCACCCACGGCTGGGGCGGACTAACTTCCACACATACGCAGTATTTT. It encodes CASTHGWGGLTSTHTQYF. V and J are TRBV7-8 and TRBJ2-3; D may be TRBD2 (6 bases). This CDR3 is built from 18 residues. Germline CDR1 reads SGHVS; CDR2 reads FQNEAQ.

This clonotype came up many times. The chain links TRBV12-3 or TRBV12-4 to TRBJ2-7; the match to TRBD2 covers 9 bases. The CDR3 runs 14 residues. V dropped 6 bases and J dropped 0; count of bases not matched to a gene: 3. CDR3 in amino acids: CASRSGRNSYEQYF. The CDR3 region has the DNA TGTGCCAGCAGGAGCGGGAGGAACTCCTACGAGCAGTACTTC.

As to this clonotype: A much larger clone lies one base from this, so it may be a read error. The chain joins TRBV11-3 to TRBJ2-1, with D unresolved. The CDR3 runs to 13 residues. Trimming stripped 4 bases from V and 9 bases from J, with 13 bases between. CDR1 and CDR2 from the germline V gene are SGHNT and YENEEA. CDR3 in DNA: TGTGCCAGCAGCTCCCCGCCGACGACTGAGCAGTTCTTC. It translates to CASSSPPTTEQFF.

Note on this clonotype: A much larger clone differs by one base, so this may be a read error. The chain joins TRBV12-3 or TRBV12-4 to TRBJ1-3; no firm D call. This CDR3 comprises 14 residues. V lost 5 bases to trimming and J lost 2 bases, with 10 bases between them. Here the CDR3 DNA reads TGTGCCAGCAGTATTACAGAGACTGGAAACACCATATATTTT. Its translation: CASSITETGNTIYF.

This clonotype was counted at least ten times. The V gene is TRBV7-8, the J gene TRBJ2-3; 7 bases fit TRBD1. The CDR3 covers 12 residues. CDR1 is SGHVS and CDR2 is FQNEAQ in the germline V gene. V was clipped by 5 bases and J by 9 bases; unmatched bases: 5. The CDR3 sequence is CASSPRQGTQYF. In nucleotides, the CDR3 is TGTGCCAGCAGCCCTAGACAGGGAACGCAGTATTTT.

With respect to this clonotype: At one of its ends the junction is not consistent with the germline gene, which may arise from a read error. The chain employs TRBV19 and TRBJ2-1; possibly TRBD1 for D (6 bases). Per germline, CDR1 LNHDA and CDR2 SQIVND (reference sequence). The CDR3 spans 16 residues. The CDR3 spells CARLTGAPPSYNGQFF. CDR3 nucleotide sequence: TGTGCCAGGCTGACAGGCGCCCCCCCCTCCTACAATGGGCAGTTCTTC.

This clonotype has a handful of counts. A read error may explain this, as a much larger clone is one base away. The rearrangement joins TRBV9 to TRBJ2-6; a weak D match, TRBD1 (5 bases). The CDR3 length is 16 residues. CDR1 is SGDLS, CDR2 YYNGEE, per germline. The CDR3: CASSVNNLSGANALTF. The DNA of the CDR3 is TGTGCCAGCAGCGTTAATAACCTCTCTGGGGCCAACGCCCTGACTTTC.

The chain links TRBV28 to TRBJ2-1, with D unresolved. CDR1 and CDR2 from the germline V gene are MDHEN and SYDVKM. Trimming took off 2 bases at V and 5 bases at J, with 10 bases between the two ends. The CDR3 loop spans 14 amino acids. CDR3 residues: CASSLVGDHNEQFF. The CDR3 coding sequence is TGTGCCAGCAGTTTAGTTGGGGATCACAATGAGCAGTTCTTC. The whole variable domain, remainder taken from reference TRBV28 and TRBJ2-1, is DVKVTQSSRYLVKRTGEKVFLECVQDMDHENMFWYRQDPGLGLRLIYFSYDVKMKEKGDIPEGYSVSREKKERFSLILESASTNQTSMYLCASSLVGDHNEQFFGPGTRLTVL.

Ten or more counts support this clonotype. This chain links TRBV11-2 with TRBJ2-3; 7 bases line up with TRBD2. CDR1 and CDR2 (germline): SGHAT, FQNNGV. Unmatched junction bases numbered 11, after V lost 5 bases and J lost 6 bases. The CDR3 loop spans 15 amino acids. DNA of the CDR3: TGTGCCAGCAGCGGTAGACTAGCTAAGGGGGATACGCAGTATTTT. Residues: CASSGRLAKGDTQYF.

The chain is built from TRBV9 and TRBJ1-1, with a tentative D call TRBD1 (5 bases). Trimming cost V 3 bases and J 1 base, with 13 bases left between them. The germline V gene encodes CDR1 SGDLS and CDR2 YYNGEE. CDR3 length equals 15 residues. In DNA form, the CDR3 reads TGTGCCAGCAGCGGGGGGGTGAAGGGGAACACTGAAGCTTTCTTT. Protein product: CASSGGVKGNTEAFF.

On this clonotype itself: The junction departs from the called germline gene at one end, perhaps through a read error. The chain joins TRBV2 to TRBJ2-1; TRBD2 aligns across 9 bases. Germline V lookup: CDR1 SNHLY, CDR2 FYNNEI. The CDR3 spans 16 residues. The CDR3 loop is CASSSYSGGSYNKQFF. The CDR3 DNA reads as TGTGCCAGCAGTTCCTATAGCGGGGGTTCCTACAATAAGCAGTTCTTC.